These 13 T cell receptor beta chains came from one sample sequenced in a study of T cell repertoires in cytomegalovirus infection. Antigen specificity for these receptors is unknown. TCRdb reprocessed the reads with MiXCR, giving one entry per CDR3 protein. The table has 35,000 or so distinct CDR3 sequences, around half seen once. This material consisted of CD8+ T cells from cultured PBMCs, taken from culture after CMV antigen stimulation. All receptors come from a human donor in good health (CMV status not recorded). Some clones in this sample may be carry-over from other donors' samples.

This clonotype was counted between two and nine times. The J gene is TRBJ2-7, the V gene TRBV20-1, with no clear D. The length of the CDR3 is 16 residues. Deletions cut 1 base from V and 0 bases from J, with 16 bases between. Germline assignment: CDR1 DFQATT and CDR2 SNEGSKA (reference sequence). The CDR3 sequence is CSARVPRAQSSYEQYF. In nucleotides, the CDR3 is TGCAGTGCTAGAGTCCCCCGGGCGCAAAGCTCCTACGAGCAGTACTTC.

The chain joins TRBV12-3 or TRBV12-4 to TRBJ2-4, with 8 positions matching TRBD2. V trimming: 5 bases; J trimming: 6 bases; junction bases outside the gene matches: 6. The CDR3 runs 14 residues. For the CDR3, the DNA is TGTGCCAGCAGTACCGGGACTAGGTTAAACATTCAGTACTTC. This codes for CASSTGTRLNIQYF.

This chain links TRBV12-3 or TRBV12-4 with TRBJ1-1; 11 bases are shared with TRBD1. The CDR3 totals 17 residues. Trimming removed 6 bases from V and 0 bases from J; junction bases left unmatched: 9. The CDR3 DNA follows: TGTGCCAGCAGCGGGACAGGGGGGAGGGGAGTGAACACTGAAGCTTTCTTT. Translating gives CASSGTGGRGVNTEAFF.

This clonotype was seen more than once but under ten times. The germline gene is not matched at one end of the junction; a read error may be the cause. The V gene is TRBV20-1, the J gene TRBJ2-4, with 9 positions matching TRBD2. The germline gives CDR1 DFQATT, CDR2 SNEGSKA (reference sequence). The CDR3 consists of 13 residues. CDR3: CSAWGLAENIQYF. DNA for the CDR3: TGCAGTGCATGGGGACTAGCCGAAAACATTCAGTACTTC.

The rearrangement joins TRBV19 to TRBJ2-3; the D gene is possibly TRBD1 (5 bases). V lost 3 bases and J lost 4, with 8 bases in between. CDR1 and CDR2 (germline): LNHDA, SQIVND (reference sequence). This CDR3 is built from 13 residues. The CDR3 loop is CASSMGQADTQYF. In nucleotides, the CDR3 is TGTGCCAGTAGTATGGGGCAGGCAGATACGCAGTATTTT.

The V and J genes are TRBV7-6 and TRBJ1-1, with D hard to call. This CDR3 has 13 amino acids. Per the germline V gene, CDR1 is SGHVS and CDR2 is FNYEAQ. Between the trimmed V and J ends, which lost 1 base and 9 bases, there was a span of 12 bases. CDR3 sequence: CASSLVDRGKAFF. In DNA form, the CDR3 reads TGTGCCAGCAGCTTAGTGGATCGGGGAAAAGCTTTCTTT.

J is TRBJ2-1 and V is TRBV5-6; D unresolved. The CDR3 is 15 amino acids. V dropped 4 bases and J dropped 0 bases, with 11 bases sitting between them. Germline loops: CDR1 SGHDT, CDR2 YYEEEE. The CDR3 sequence is CASSLRRPSYNEQFF. CDR3 nucleotides: TGTGCCAGCAGCCTGAGGCGTCCCTCCTACAATGAGCAGTTCTTC.

This clonotype was recorded many times. The rearrangement uses TRBV27 and TRBJ1-2, with unresolved D. CDR3 length: 14 residues. Trimming stripped 5 bases from V and 6 bases from J, with 16 bases between. CDR1 is MNHEY, CDR2 SMNVEV, per germline (reference sequence). The CDR3 DNA sequence: TGTGCCAGCAGTAAAACAGCCGCTAGGGATGGCTACACCTTC. Translating gives CASSKTAARDGYTF.

This clonotype is a singleton in its sample. The chain employs TRBV15 and TRBJ2-2; no clear D. Germline-derived CDR1 and CDR2 are LNHNV and YYDKDF (reference sequence). The CDR3 is 12 residues long. The germline V and J ends were trimmed by 8 bases and 6 bases, with 10 bases remaining between them. The CDR3 here is CATRPNSGELFF. The CDR3 region has the DNA TGTGCCACCCGTCCGAATTCCGGGGAGCTGTTTTTT. The full variable domain, its missing parts supplied by reference TRBV15 and TRBJ2-2, is DAMVIQNPRYQVTQFGKPVTLSCSQTLNHNVMYWYQQKSSQAPKLLFHYYDKDFNNEADTPDNFQSRRPNTSFCFLDIRSPGLGDTAMYLCATRPNSGELFFGEGSRLTVL.

This clonotype was observed a handful of times. This chain connects TRBV11-2 to TRBJ2-2, with a tentative D call TRBD1 (5 bases). With 0 bases removed from V and 5 bases from J, the gap between germline ends came to 13 bases. The CDR3 contains 16 residues. From germline, CDR1 is SGHAT and CDR2 FQNNGV. DNA for the CDR3: TGTGCCAGCAGCTTAGATTTAGGCAAGGGGACCGGGGAGCTGTTTTTT. Translated, it gives CASSLDLGKGTGELFF.

This clonotype came up once. V and J are TRBV18 and TRBJ1-1; 10 bases fit TRBD1. Unmatched junction bases numbered 12, after V lost 6 bases and J lost 5 bases. Germline V gene lookup returns CDR1 KGHSH and CDR2 LQKENI. The CDR3 extends over 16 amino acids. The CDR3 nucleotides are TGTGCCAGCTCGCCCCTCGGCGGGACAGGGGTGACTGAAGCTTTCTTT. Amino acids: CASSPLGGTGVTEAFF.

The chain links TRBV25-1 to TRBJ2-7, with D tentatively TRBD2 (6 bases). Between the trimmed V and J ends, which lost 6 bases and 7 bases, there was a span of 16 bases. The CDR3 spans 13 residues. CDR1 and CDR2 from the germline V gene are MGHDK and SYGVNS. The CDR3 loop reads CASSGDSSGEQYF. The DNA for the CDR3 is TGTGCCAGCAGCGGGGACTCCTCGGGGGAGCAGTACTTC.

The chain uses TRBV4-1 and TRBJ2-3, with 10 bases that match TRBD2. Trimming took 1 base from V and 2 from J; bases not matched to a gene: 6. CDR1 and CDR2 (germline): MGHRA, YSYEKL. The CDR3 length is 17 residues. The CDR3 protein is CASSQGTSGKLTDTQYF. DNA for the CDR3: TGCGCCAGCAGCCAAGGAACTAGCGGGAAACTCACAGATACGCAGTATTTT.